This TCR beta chain originates from a study of post-analysis software for immune sequencing data. On the study more broadly: Included courses were relapsing-remitting and secondary progressive multiple sclerosis; progressive-relapsing multiple sclerosis was also included. Study-level points and caveats: Co-batched samples clustered tightly together by F measure. About five TRBV segments, including TRBV5-6, TRBV5-1 and TRBV20-1, were more frequent in patients than controls. When compared against controls, multiple sclerosis patients showed significantly lower normalized Chao1 diversity.

Germline CDR1 reads SGHAT; CDR2 reads FQDESV (reference sequence). J was trimmed by 2 bases and V by 0 bases; bases with no gene match: 22. This CDR3 contains 22 residues. The TCR beta cDNA libraries contained unique molecular identifiers. One entry per CDR3 protein, called by TCRdb with MiXCR from the PCR reads. The sample lists roughly 600,000 distinct CDR3 sequences; 44% were seen once. Points on this clonotype: What it binds is unknown.

The V gene is TRBV11-1, the J gene TRBJ2-1; 7 nucleotides agree with TRBD1. This TCR derives from a girl under 18 with multiple sclerosis. Sequenced input: blood. The chain's CDR3 is CASSLAGPPLTGASFPYNEQFF. CDR3 nucleotides: TGTGCCAGCAGCTTAGCCGGGCCCCCTCTTACAGGGGCCTCCTTCCCCTACAATGAGCAGTTCTTC.